A selection of T cell receptor beta chains follows, all from one sample in a study of T cells in localized non-small cell lung cancer. This table comes from immunoSEQ multiplex PCR, and its TCRdb copy is limited to in-frame clones, with some not included. The profile shows about 31,000 clones, 80% to 90% of them singletons. The sample in question was peripheral blood, obtained before any cancer treatment. Every receptor here comes from a woman aged 40-70 years with stage I lung adenocarcinoma. The conserved cysteine and the conserved F or W are not part of the CDR3 here.

V gene	CDR3 protein
TRBV18	ASSAQGAGQPQH
TRBV28	ASSLFGLPEQF
TRBV4-1	ASSQGLAGGFIDEQF
TRBV5-5	ASSTAGTGRPYGYT
TRBV19	ASRLAGDTQY
TRBV28	ASSLGQPGQGFYEQY
TRBV7-9	ASSLGVGTEAF
TRBV7-3	ASSPDGGFVTEAF
TRBV27	ASSLAGGGYNEQF
TRBV19	ASSSRTGSYEQF
TRBV4-1	ASSPGLAIYNEQF
TRBV9	ASSLLLSAGNTGELF
TRBV29-1	SADRGPNYGYT
TRBV6-1	ASSDNRGYSNQPQH
TRBV28	ASSPGTGQGEQY
TRBV5-8	ASSPWTGAYEQY
TRBV7-2	ASSSDGNIQY
TRBV29-1	SVLTSGRREQY
TRBV11-2	ASSFSGNEQY
TRBV29-1	SVEGQSSYEQY
TRBV5-4	ASSPGSGGLLLTEAF
TRBV28	ASSWGRETQY
TRBV28	ASSSPGQVDIQY
TRBV7-2	ASSRGGSNSPLH
TRBV5-1	ASSSDSNQPQH
TRBV5-4	ASRLAGAETQY
TRBV4-2	ASSQATDRVLFGGELF
TRBV2	ASSGQGTQPQH
TRBV5-1	ASSLGQVDTDTQY
TRBV18	ASSATQDKNTDTQY
TRBV6-5	ASTEDRGVWGYT
TRBV2	ASARQGDQPQH
TRBV28	ASSPFEGGFWSQY
TRBV2	ASSDSGTQPQH
TRBV18	ASSPDRGSGQPQH